The clone carrying this T cell receptor beta chain was recorded once. What it recognizes is unknown. This record comes from a study of T cell responses to AZD1222 COVID-19 vaccine. Study results and caveats: Rises in breadth and depth of Spike-specific TCRs came after two AZD1222 doses. Unmutated variant regions are reportedly the target of nearly half of TCRs that are spike-specific.

The method was immunoSEQ multiplex PCR; TCRdb's version includes in-frame clones alone and lacks a portion of them. The sample lists under 150,000 clones; more than 85% were seen once. The TCR sequence derives from an adult in good health. The sequenced sample was peripheral blood, obtained on day 0 of MenACWY control vaccination.

CDR3 DNA sequence: TGTGCCAGCAGTGGAAACGGGAGGAACACCGGGGAGCTGTTTTTT. Protein product: CASSGNGRNTGELFF. The chain combines TRBV2 with TRBJ2-2, with D possibly TRBD2 on 6 matching bases. The CDR3 loop spans 15 amino acids. In germline, CDR1 is SNHLY, CDR2 FYNNEI. V dropped 4 bases and J dropped 1 base, with 10 bases sitting between them.